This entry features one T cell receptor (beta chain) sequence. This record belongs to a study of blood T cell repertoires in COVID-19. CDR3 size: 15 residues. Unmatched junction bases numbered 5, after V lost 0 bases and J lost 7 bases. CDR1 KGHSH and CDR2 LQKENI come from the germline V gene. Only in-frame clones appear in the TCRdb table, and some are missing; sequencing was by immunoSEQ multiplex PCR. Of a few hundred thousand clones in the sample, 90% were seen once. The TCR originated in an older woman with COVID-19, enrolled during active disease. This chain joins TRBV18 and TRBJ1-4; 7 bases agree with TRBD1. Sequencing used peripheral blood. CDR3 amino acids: CASSPPDRAGEKLFF. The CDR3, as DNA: TGTGCCAGCTCACCACCCGACAGGGCGGGTGAAAAACTGTTTTTT.